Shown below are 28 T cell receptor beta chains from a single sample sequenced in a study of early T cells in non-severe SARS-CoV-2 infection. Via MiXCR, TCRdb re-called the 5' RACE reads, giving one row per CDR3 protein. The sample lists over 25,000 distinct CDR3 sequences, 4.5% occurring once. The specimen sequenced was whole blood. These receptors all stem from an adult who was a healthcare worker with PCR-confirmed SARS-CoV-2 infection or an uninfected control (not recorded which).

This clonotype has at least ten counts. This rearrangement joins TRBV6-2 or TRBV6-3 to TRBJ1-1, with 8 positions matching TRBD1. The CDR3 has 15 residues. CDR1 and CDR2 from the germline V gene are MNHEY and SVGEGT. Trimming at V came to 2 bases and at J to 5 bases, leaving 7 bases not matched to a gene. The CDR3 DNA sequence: TGTGCCAGCAGTTACACCGGGACAGGAGGGACTGAAGCTTTCTTT. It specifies CASSYTGTGGTEAFF.

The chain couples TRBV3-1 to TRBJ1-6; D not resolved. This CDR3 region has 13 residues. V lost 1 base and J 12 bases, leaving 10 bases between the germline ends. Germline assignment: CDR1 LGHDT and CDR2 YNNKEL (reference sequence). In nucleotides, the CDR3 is TGTGCCAGCAGCCAAGGGAGGGTCGGACCCCTCCACTTT. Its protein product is CASSQGRVGPLHF.

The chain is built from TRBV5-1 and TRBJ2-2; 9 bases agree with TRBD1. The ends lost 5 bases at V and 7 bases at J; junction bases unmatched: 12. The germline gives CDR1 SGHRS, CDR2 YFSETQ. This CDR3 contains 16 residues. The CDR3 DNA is TGCGCCAGCAGTCCCGGGACAGGGATTTACAGCGGGGAGCTGTTTTTT. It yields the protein CASSPGTGIYSGELFF.

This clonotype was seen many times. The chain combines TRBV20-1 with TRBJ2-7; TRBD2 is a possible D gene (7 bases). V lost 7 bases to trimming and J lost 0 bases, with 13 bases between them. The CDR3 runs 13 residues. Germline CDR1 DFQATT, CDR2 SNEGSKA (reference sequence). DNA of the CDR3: TGCAGTGTAGGCGGGGGCACCTCCTACGAGCAGTACTTC. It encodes CSVGGGTSYEQYF.

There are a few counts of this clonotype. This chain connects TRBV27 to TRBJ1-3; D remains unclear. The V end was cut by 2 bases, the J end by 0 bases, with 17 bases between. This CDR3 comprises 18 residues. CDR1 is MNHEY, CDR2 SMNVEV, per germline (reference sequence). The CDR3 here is CASSLVPPWFPSGNTIYF. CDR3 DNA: TGTGCCAGCAGTTTAGTTCCACCATGGTTCCCCTCTGGAAACACCATATATTTT.

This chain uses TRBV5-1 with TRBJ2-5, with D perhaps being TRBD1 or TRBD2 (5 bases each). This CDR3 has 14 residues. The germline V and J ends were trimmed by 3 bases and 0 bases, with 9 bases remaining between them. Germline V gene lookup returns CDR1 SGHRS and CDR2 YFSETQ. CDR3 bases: TGCGCCAGCAGCTCGGGACGGAACCAAGAGACCCAGTACTTC. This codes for CASSSGRNQETQYF.

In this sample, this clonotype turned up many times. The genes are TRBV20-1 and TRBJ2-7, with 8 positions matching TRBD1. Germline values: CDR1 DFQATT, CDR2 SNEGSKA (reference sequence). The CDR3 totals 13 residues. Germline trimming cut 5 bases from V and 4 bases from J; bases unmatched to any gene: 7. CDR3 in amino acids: CSAFQGANYEQYF. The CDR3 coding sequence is TGCAGTGCTTTTCAGGGGGCGAATTACGAGCAGTACTTC.

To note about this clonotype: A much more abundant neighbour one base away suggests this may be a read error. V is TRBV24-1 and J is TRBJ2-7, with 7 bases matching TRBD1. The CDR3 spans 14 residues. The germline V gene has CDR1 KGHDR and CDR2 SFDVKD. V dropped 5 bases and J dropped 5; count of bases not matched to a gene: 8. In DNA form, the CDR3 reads TGTGCCACCAGTGGCCCCGACAGGGTCAACGAGCAGTACTTC. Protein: CATSGPDRVNEQYF.

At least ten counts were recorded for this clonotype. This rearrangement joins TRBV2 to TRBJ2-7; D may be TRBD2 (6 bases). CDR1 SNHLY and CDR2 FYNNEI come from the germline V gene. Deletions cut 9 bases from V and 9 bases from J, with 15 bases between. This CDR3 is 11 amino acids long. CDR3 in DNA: TGTGCCAGTGGACAACGGGGGTGGCAGTACTTC. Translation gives CASGQRGWQYF.

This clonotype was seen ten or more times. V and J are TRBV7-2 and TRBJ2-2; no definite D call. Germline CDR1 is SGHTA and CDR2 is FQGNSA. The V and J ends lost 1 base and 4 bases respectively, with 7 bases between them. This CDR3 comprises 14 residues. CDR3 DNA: TGTGCCAGCAGCTTAGTTAGGCCCACCGGGGAGCTGTTTTTT. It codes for CASSLVRPTGELFF.

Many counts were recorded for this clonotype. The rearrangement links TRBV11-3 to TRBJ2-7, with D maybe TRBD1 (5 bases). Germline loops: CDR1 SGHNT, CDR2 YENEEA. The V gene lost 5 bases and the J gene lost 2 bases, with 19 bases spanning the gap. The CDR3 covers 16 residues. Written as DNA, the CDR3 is TGTGCCAGCAGCCTACCGATGGACACGTCCACCTACGAGCAGTACTTC. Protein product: CASSLPMDTSTYEQYF.

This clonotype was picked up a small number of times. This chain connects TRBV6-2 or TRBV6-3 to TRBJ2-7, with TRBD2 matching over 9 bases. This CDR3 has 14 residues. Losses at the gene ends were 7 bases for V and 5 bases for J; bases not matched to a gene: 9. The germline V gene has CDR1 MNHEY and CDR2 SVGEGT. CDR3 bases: TGTGCCAGCACCTCCAGCGGGAGGTCCCACGAGCAGTACTTC. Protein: CASTSSGRSHEQYF.

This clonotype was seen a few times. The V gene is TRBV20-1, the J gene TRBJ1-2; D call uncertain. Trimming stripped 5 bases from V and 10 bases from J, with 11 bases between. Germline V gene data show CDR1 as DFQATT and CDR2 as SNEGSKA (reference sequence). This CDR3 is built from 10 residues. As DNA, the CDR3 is TGCAGTGCTCTCGAGGGCGACTACACCTTC. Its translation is CSALEGDYTF.

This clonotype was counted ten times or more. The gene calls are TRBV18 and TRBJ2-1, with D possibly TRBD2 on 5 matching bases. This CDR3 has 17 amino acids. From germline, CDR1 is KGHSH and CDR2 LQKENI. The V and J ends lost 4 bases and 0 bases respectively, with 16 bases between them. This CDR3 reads CASSLLGSHSSYNEQFF. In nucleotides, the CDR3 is TGTGCCAGCTCACTATTGGGGAGCCATAGCTCCTACAATGAGCAGTTCTTC.

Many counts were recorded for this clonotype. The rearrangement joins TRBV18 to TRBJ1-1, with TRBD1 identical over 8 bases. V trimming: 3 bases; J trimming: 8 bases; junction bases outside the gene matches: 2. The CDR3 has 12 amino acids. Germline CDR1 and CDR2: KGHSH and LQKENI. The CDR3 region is CASSPRTGEAFF. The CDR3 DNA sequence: TGTGCCAGCTCACCTAGGACAGGGGAAGCTTTCTTT.

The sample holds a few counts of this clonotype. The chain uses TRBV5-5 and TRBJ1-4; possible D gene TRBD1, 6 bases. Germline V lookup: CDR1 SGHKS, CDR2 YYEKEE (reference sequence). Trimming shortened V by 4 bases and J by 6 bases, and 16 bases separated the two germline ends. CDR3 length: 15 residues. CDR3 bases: TGTGCCAGCAGCCACCGATGGGGGCAGGATGAAAAACTGTTTTTT. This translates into CASSHRWGQDEKLFF.

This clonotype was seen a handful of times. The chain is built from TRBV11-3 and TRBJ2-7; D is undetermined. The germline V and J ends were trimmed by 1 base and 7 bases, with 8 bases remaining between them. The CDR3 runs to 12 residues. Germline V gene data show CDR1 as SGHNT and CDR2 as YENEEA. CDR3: CASSLAPREQYF. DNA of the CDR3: TGTGCCAGCAGCTTAGCCCCCCGGGAGCAGTACTTC.

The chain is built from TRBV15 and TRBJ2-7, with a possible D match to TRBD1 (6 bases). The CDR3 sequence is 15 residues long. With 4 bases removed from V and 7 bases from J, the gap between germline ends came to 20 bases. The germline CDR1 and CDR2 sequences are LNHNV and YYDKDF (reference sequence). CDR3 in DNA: TGTGCCACCAGCACCTTTACAGGGAACCTGGGAGAGCAGTACTTC. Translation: CATSTFTGNLGEQYF.

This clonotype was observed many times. This CDR3 is CASSWGQAGEPQHF. The CDR3 bases are TGCGCCAGCAGCTGGGGACAGGCAGGAGAGCCCCAGCATTTT. The chain links TRBV5-1 to TRBJ1-5, with 8 nucleotides matching TRBD1. With V trimmed by 3 bases and J by 8 bases, 7 bases remained unmatched. The length of the CDR3 is 14 residues. Germline CDR1 is SGHRS and CDR2 is YFSETQ.

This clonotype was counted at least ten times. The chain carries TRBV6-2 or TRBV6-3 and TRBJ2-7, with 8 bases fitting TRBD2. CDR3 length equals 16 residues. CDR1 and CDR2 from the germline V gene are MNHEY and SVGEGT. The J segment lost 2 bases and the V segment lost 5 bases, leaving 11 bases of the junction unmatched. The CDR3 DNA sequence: TGTGCCAGCAGTCTGACCTCGCGCGGGAGGACCTACGAGCAGTACTTC. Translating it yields CASSLTSRGRTYEQYF.

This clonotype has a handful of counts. The CDR3 bases are TGTGCCAGCAGCTCATACAGGAATAATTCACCCCTCCACTTT. Its protein is CASSSYRNNSPLHF. The chain recombines TRBV11-2 with TRBJ1-6, with D possibly TRBD1 on 5 matching bases. The CDR3 sequence is 14 residues long. In germline, CDR1 is SGHAT, CDR2 FQNNGV. The V and J ends lost 4 bases and 5 bases respectively, with 9 bases between them.

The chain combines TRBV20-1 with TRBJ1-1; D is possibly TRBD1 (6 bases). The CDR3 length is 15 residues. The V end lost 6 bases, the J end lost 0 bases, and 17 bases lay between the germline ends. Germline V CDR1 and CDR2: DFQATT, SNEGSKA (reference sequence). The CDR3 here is CSAKRGQLMNTEAFF. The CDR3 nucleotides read TGCAGTGCCAAACGAGGACAGCTGATGAACACTGAAGCTTTCTTT.

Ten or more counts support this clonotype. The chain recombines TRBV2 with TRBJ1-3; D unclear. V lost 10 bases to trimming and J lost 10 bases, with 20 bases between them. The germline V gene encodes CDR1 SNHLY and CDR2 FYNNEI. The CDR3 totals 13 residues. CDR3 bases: TGTGCCACCAGCAGTGACGAAAGGAGGACCATATATTTT. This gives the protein CATSSDERRTIYF.

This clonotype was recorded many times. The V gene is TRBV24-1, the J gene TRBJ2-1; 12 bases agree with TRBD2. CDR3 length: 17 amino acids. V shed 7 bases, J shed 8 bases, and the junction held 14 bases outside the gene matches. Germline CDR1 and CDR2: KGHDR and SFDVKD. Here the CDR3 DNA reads TGTGCCACCAGCGGGCCTAGCGGGAGGGATTCGCTCCATGAGCAGTTCTTC. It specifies CATSGPSGRDSLHEQFF.

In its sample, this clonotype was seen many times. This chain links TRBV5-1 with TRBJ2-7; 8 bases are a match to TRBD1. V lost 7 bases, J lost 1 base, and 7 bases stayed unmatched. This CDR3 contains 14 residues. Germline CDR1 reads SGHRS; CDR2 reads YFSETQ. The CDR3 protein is CASRMDRASYEQYF. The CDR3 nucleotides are TGCGCCAGCCGGATGGACAGGGCGTCCTACGAGCAGTACTTC.

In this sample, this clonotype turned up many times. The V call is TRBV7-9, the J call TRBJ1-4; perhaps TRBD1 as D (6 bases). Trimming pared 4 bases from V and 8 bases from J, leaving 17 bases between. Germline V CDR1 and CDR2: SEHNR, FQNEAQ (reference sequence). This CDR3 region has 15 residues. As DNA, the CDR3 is TGTGCCAGCAGCTCGGAACAGGGTGTAAAGGAAAAACTGTTTTTT. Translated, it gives CASSSEQGVKEKLFF.

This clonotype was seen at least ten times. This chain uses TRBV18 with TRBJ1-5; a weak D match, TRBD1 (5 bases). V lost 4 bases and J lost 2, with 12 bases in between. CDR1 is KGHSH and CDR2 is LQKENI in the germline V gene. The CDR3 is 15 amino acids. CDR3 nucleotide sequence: TGTGCCAGCTCACGTCCAGGGACGGGCAATCAGCCCCAGCATTTT. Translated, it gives CASSRPGTGNQPQHF.

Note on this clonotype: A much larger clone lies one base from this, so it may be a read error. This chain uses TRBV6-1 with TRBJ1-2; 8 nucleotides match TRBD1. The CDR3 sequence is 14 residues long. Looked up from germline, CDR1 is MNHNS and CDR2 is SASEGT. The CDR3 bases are TGTGTCAGCAGTGTGAACAGGGGGGACGATGGCTACACCTTC. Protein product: CVSSVNRGDDGYTF.